This TCR beta chain was captured by sequencing in a study of CD8 T cells in Susac syndrome. The study sequenced TCR beta in blood CD8+ and CD4+ T cells. In the multiple sclerosis control group, patients were treatment-naive and had stable or active relapsing-remitting disease. Negative isolation was applied to CD8+ and CD4+ T cells, and FACS enrichment was applied to TEMRA cells. V lost 2 bases, J lost 0 bases, and 10 bases stayed unmatched. Germline V gene sequence: CDR1 MNHEY, CDR2 SVGEGT. This CDR3 comprises 19 residues. Reverse transcription of roughly 0.5 to 1 ug RNA used random hexamers. TCR beta CDR3 was amplified by immunoSEQ multiplex PCR. This amplification extended across 54 Vbeta and 13 Jbeta segments. TCRdb fed the immunoSEQ multiplex PCR reads into MiXCR, producing one record per CDR3 protein. The profile covers a few hundred thousand distinct CDR3 sequences, with around 91% appearing a single time and 0.18% taken by the ten largest.

The rearrangement uses TRBV6-2 or TRBV6-3 and TRBJ2-3; TRBD2 aligns across 11 bases. Specimen: CD8+ T cells from PBMCs. This clonotype was obtained from a human donor with multiple sclerosis. This chain's CDR3 is CASSYETSGATPSTDTQYF. The CDR3 DNA reads as TGTGCCAGCAGTTACGAGACTAGCGGGGCCACTCCTAGCACAGATACGCAGTATTTT.